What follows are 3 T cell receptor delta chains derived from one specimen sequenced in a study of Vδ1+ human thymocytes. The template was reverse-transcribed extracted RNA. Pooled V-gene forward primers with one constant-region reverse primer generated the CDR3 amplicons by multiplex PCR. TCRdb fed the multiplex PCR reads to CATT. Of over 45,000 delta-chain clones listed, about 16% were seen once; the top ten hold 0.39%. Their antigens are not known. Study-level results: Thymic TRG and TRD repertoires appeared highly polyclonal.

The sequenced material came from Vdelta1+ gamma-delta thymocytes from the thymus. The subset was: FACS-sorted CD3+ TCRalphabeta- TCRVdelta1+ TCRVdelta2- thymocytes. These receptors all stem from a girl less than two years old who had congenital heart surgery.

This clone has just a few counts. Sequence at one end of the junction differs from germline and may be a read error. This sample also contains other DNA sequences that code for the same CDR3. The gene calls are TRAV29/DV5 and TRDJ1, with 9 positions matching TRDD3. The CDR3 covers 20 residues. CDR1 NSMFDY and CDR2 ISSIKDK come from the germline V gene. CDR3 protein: CAASMLLRGILKVNTDKLIF. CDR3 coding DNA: TGCGCAGCAAGCATGCTACTTCGGGGGATACTTAAGGTAAACACCGATAAACTCATCTTT.

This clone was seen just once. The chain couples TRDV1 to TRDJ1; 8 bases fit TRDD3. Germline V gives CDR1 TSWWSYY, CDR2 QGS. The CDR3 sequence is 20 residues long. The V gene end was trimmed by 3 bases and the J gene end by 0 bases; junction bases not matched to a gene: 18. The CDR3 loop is CALGEGWPRVLGAYTDKLIF. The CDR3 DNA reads TGTGCTCTTGGGGAGGGCTGGCCCCGGGTACTGGGGGCTTACACCGATAAACTCATCTTT.

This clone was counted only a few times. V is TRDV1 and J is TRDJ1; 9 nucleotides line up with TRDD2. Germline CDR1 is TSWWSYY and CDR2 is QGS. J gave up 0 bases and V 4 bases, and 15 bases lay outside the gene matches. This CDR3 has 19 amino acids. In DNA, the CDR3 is TGTGCTCTTGGGGTTTTTGGCCTTCCTACGCATCAGGACACCGATAAACTCATCTTT. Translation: CALGVFGLPTHQDTDKLIF.